Listed below are T cell receptor beta chains from one sample, sequenced in a study of blood T cell repertoires in COVID-19. Method: immunoSEQ multiplex PCR; TCRdb's copy keeps in-frame clones and lacks some. The sample holds over 130,000 clones, 75% to 90% seen once. Sequenced: PBMCs or T cells enriched from blood (not recorded which). The receptors come from a man between 50 and 59 years old in a cohort exposed to, infected with or recovered from COVID-19 (not recorded which). The CDR3 runs from the conserved cysteine through the conserved F or W. The order of the fields is D gene, J gene, V gene, clone size, CDR3 protein, CDR3 DNA. A D gene is named only where the DNA matches it firmly. Part of the rows lack a size; the others show once, few, many or a class for expanded clones.

D: .
J: TRBJ2-5
V: TRBV23-1
size: .
CDR3: CASSRNKVTDQETQYF
DNA: TGCGCCAGCAGCCGCAACAAGGTAACAGATCAAGAGACCCAGTACTTC

D: .
J: TRBJ2-7
V: TRBV24-1
size: .
CDR3: CATLLGESFYEQYF
DNA: TGTGCCACCCTCCTTGGAGAGAGCTTCTACGAGCAGTACTTC

D: .
J: TRBJ1-1
V: TRBV5-1
size: .
CDR3: CASSWSGGAITEAFF
DNA: TGCGCCAGCAGCTGGAGCGGGGGCGCGATCACTGAAGCTTTCTTT

D: TRBD1
J: TRBJ1-4
V: TRBV24-1
size: .
CDR3: CATSDSQGAFYEKLFF
DNA: TGTGCCACCAGTGATTCGCAGGGGGCATTTTACGAAAAACTGTTTTTT

D: TRBD1
J: TRBJ2-1
V: TRBV24-1
size: .
CDR3: CATTDRGRDEQFF
DNA: TGTGCCACCACGGACAGGGGGCGCGATGAGCAGTTCTTC

D: .
J: TRBJ2-1
V: TRBV28
size: .
CDR3: CASSQDSYNEQFF
DNA: TGTGCCAGCAGCCAGGACAGCTACAATGAGCAGTTCTTC

D: .
J: TRBJ1-5
V: TRBV4-3
size: .
CDR3: CASSRTQGQPQHF
DNA: TGCGCCAGCAGCCGGACCCAGGGTCAGCCCCAGCATTTT

D: TRBD1
J: TRBJ2-7
V: TRBV6-5
size: once
CDR3: CASRYLGDSYYEQYF
DNA: TGTGCCAGCAGATACTTGGGGGACAGCTACTACGAGCAGTACTTC

D: .
J: TRBJ1-6
V: TRBV6-4
size: few
CDR3: CASREQDSSYNSPLHF
DNA: TGTGCCAGCAGAGAACAGGACAGCTCCTATAATTCACCCCTCCACTTT

D: TRBD1
J: TRBJ2-7
V: TRBV7-9
size: .
CDR3: CASSANRDRGFSYEQYF
DNA: TGTGCCAGCAGCGCGAACCGGGACAGGGGGTTCTCCTACGAGCAGTACTTC

D: .
J: TRBJ1-1
V: TRBV19
size: .
CDR3: CASSTTGNTEAFF
DNA: TGTGCCAGTAGTACCACGGGGAACACTGAAGCTTTCTTT

D: TRBD2
J: TRBJ2-2
V: TRBV10-1
size: once
CDR3: CASSWSGGPAGELFF
DNA: TGCGCCAGCAGTTGGTCGGGAGGGCCCGCCGGGGAGCTGTTTTTT

D: TRBD1
J: TRBJ1-2
V: TRBV19
size: .
CDR3: CASSPRTGNWVNYGYTF
DNA: TGTGCCAGTAGTCCACGGACAGGGAATTGGGTAAACTATGGCTACACCTTC

D: .
J: TRBJ2-1
V: TRBV29-1
size: .
CDR3: CSVEGRDDEQFF
DNA: TGCAGCGTTGAAGGGAGGGACGATGAGCAGTTCTTC

D: TRBD1
J: TRBJ2-7
V: TRBV27
size: .
CDR3: CASSFGTAYEQYF
DNA: TGTGCCAGCAGTTTTGGGACAGCCTACGAGCAGTACTTC

D: .
J: TRBJ2-7
V: TRBV7-2
size: .
CDR3: CASSLDGGASYEQYF
DNA: TGTGCCAGCAGCTTAGACGGAGGGGCCTCCTACGAGCAGTACTTC

D: .
J: TRBJ2-3
V: TRBV11-2
size: .
CDR3: CASSLGRGPDTQYF
DNA: TGTGCCAGCAGCTTAGGAAGGGGCCCAGATACGCAGTATTTT

D: TRBD1
J: TRBJ2-7
V: TRBV27
size: .
CDR3: CASSLSDPYRGWSYEQYF
DNA: TGTGCCAGCAGTTTATCGGACCCCTACAGGGGATGGTCCTACGAGCAGTACTTC

D: TRBD2
J: TRBJ2-5
V: TRBV30
size: .
CDR3: CAWAAGGDQETQYF
DNA: TGTGCCTGGGCAGCGGGAGGAGATCAAGAGACCCAGTACTTC

D: .
J: TRBJ1-3
V: TRBV28
size: .
CDR3: CASSPSSLFNTIYF
DNA: TGTGCCAGCAGTCCTAGCTCACTTTTTAACACCATATATTTT

D: .
J: TRBJ1-5
V: TRBV7-2
size: .
CDR3: CASSVYEQPQHF
DNA: TGTGCCAGCAGCGTCTACGAGCAGCCCCAGCATTTT

D: TRBD1
J: TRBJ2-1
V: TRBV29-1
size: few
CDR3: CSVLGQGGAGIDPVGQFF
DNA: TGCAGCGTTTTAGGACAGGGGGGGGCGGGAATCGACCCGGTCGGGCAGTTCTTC

D: .
J: TRBJ2-2
V: TRBV19
size: .
CDR3: CASSIAGLTGELFF
DNA: TGTGCCAGTAGTATAGCGGGTCTCACCGGGGAGCTGTTTTTT

D: TRBD2
J: TRBJ2-5
V: TRBV10-3
size: .
CDR3: CAISETSGGQETQYF
DNA: TGTGCCATCAGTGAGACTAGCGGGGGCCAAGAGACCCAGTACTTC

D: TRBD1
J: TRBJ2-3
V: TRBV6-4
size: .
CDR3: CASSAQTGVPTDTQYF
DNA: TGTGCCAGCAGTGCCCAGACAGGGGTTCCCACAGATACGCAGTATTTT

D: .
J: TRBJ1-6
V: TRBV7-2
size: .
CDR3: CASSLLDSNSPLHF
DNA: TGTGCCAGCAGCTTACTAGACAGTAATTCACCCCTCCACTTT

D: .
J: TRBJ2-2
V: TRBV9
size: .
CDR3: CASSFGTGELFF
DNA: TGTGCCAGCAGCTTCGGGACCGGGGAGCTGTTTTTT

D: TRBD1
J: TRBJ1-6
V: TRBV6-5
size: .
CDR3: CASSRDRGNSPLHF
DNA: TGTGCCAGCAGCCGGGACAGGGGTAATTCACCCCTCCACTTT

D: .
J: TRBJ1-1
V: TRBV5-6
size: .
CDR3: CASSLRGGNTEAFF
DNA: TGTGCCAGCAGCTTGAGGGGAGGGAACACTGAAGCTTTCTTT

D: .
J: TRBJ1-2
V: TRBV4-1
size: once
CDR3: CASTILSTGREGYTF
DNA: TGCGCCAGCACCATCTTATCAACAGGGAGAGAAGGCTACACCTTC

D: TRBD2
J: TRBJ2-1
V: TRBV29-1
size: .
CDR3: CSGSRGEAGAYNEQFF
DNA: TGCAGCGGGTCCCGCGGGGAAGCGGGAGCGTACAATGAGCAGTTCTTC

D: .
J: TRBJ1-6
V: TRBV9
size: .
CDR3: CASSSPQGYNSPLHF
DNA: TGTGCCAGCAGCAGCCCCCAGGGGTATAATTCACCCCTCCACTTT

D: .
J: TRBJ2-7
V: TRBV19
size: .
CDR3: CASSVGQYYEQYF
DNA: TGTGCCAGTAGTGTCGGACAGTACTACGAGCAGTACTTC

D: TRBD1
J: TRBJ2-1
V: TRBV11-2
size: .
CDR3: CASSPGTGGYNEQFF
DNA: TGTGCCAGCAGCCCCGGGACAGGGGGTTACAATGAGCAGTTCTTC